This TCR beta chain was recorded in a study of T cells in Graves' hyperthyroidism and ophthalmopathy. Study outcomes and limitations: Appearing also in blood were most of the thyroid clonotypes expanded above 0.001.

This clonotype was counted only a few times. The antigen remains unidentified. PBMCs came from less than 11 ml fresh peripheral blood. It was RNA transcripts that yielded the amplified TCR beta CDR3 regions. The TCR CDR3 first-round RT-PCR relied on the HTBI primer set. One entry per CDR3 protein results from TCRdb running MiXCR on the multiplex PCR reads. The sample has over 550,000 distinct CDR3 sequences, 16% seen once. Trimming left V 5 bases short and J 4 bases short, with 36 bases between. Germline V gives CDR1 MNHEY, CDR2 SMNVEV (reference sequence). This CDR3 comprises 22 residues. The V and J genes are TRBV27 and TRBJ1-5; D might be TRBD1 (5 bases). Sequencing input: blood. The clonotype was recovered from a woman in her late teens or twenties with Graves' hyperthyroidism. The CDR3 nucleotides are TGTGCCAGCAGTCCCCTCCGGTGGACAAGCAAATTGAGAATCCGTCATAATCAGCCCCAGCATTTT. Residues: CASSPLRWTSKLRIRHNQPQHF.